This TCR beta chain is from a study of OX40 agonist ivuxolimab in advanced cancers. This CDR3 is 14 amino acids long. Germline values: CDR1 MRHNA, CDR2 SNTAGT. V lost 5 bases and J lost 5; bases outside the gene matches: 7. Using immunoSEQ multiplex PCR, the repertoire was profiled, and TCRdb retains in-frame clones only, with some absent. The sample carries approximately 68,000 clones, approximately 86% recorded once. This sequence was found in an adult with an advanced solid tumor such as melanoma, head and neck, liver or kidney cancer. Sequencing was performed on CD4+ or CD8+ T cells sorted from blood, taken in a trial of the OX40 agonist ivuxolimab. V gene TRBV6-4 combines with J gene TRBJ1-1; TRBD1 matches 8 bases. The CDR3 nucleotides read TGTGCCAGCAGTTTGACAGGGGAAGGAACTGAAGCTTTCTTT. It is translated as CASSLTGEGTEAFF.